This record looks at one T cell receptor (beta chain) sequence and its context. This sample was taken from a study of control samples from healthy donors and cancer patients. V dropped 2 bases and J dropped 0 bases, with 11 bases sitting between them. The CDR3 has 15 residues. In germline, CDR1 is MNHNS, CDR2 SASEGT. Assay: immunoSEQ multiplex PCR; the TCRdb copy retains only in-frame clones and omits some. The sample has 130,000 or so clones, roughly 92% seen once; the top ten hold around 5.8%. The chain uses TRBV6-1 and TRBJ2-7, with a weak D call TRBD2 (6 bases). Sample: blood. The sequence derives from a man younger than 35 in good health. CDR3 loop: CASSELGGSSYEQYF. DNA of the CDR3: TGTGCCAGCAGTGAATTGGGGGGTTCCTCCTACGAGCAGTACTTC.